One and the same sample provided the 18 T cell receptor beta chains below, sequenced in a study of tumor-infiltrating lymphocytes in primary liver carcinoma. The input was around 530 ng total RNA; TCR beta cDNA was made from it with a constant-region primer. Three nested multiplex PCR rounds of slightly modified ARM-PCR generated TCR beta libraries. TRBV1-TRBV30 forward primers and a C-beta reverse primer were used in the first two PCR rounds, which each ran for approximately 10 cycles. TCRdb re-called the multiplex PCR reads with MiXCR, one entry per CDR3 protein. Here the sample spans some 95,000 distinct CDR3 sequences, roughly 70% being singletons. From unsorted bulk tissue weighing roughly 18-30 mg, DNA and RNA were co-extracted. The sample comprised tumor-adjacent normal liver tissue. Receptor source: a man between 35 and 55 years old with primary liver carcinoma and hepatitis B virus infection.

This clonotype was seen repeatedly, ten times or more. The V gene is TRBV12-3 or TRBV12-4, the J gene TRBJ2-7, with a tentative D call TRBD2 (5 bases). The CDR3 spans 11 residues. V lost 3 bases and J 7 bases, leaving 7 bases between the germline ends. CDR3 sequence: CASSFRGEQYF. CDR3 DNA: TGTGCCAGCAGTTTCCGAGGGGAGCAGTACTTC.

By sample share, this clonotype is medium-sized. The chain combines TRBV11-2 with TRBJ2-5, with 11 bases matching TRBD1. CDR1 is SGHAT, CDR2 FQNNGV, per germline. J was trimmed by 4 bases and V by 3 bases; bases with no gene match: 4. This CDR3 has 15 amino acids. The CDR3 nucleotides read TGTGCCAGCAGCTTGGGACAGGGGGTAGGAGAGACCCAGTACTTC. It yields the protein CASSLGQGVGETQYF. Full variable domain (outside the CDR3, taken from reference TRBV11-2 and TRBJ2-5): EAGVAQSPRYKIIEKRQSVAFWCNPISGHATLYWYQQILGQGPKLLIQFQNNGVVDDSQLPKDRFSAERLKGVDSTLKIQPAKLEDSAVYLCASSLGQGVGETQYFGPGTRLLVL.

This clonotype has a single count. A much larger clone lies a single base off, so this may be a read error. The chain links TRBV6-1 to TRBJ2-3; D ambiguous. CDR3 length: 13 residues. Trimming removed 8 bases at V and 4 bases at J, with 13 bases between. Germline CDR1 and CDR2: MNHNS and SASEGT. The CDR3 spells CASGKSSPDTQYF. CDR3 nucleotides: TGTGCCAGCGGCAAATCCTCACCAGATACGCAGTATTTT.

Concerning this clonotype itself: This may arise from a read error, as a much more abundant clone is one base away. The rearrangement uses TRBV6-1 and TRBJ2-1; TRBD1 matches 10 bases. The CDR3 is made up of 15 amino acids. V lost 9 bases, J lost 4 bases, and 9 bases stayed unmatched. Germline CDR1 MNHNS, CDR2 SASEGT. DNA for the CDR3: TGTGCCAGGACCAGGGACAGGGGTTTTTACAATGAGCAGTTCTTC. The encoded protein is CARTRDRGFYNEQFF.

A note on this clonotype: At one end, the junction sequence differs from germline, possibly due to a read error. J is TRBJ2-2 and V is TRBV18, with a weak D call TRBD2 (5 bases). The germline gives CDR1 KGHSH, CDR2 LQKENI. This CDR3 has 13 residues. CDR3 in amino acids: CARSPRGREELFF. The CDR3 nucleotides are TGTGCCAGGTCACCACGAGGGAGAGAGGAGCTGTTTTTT.

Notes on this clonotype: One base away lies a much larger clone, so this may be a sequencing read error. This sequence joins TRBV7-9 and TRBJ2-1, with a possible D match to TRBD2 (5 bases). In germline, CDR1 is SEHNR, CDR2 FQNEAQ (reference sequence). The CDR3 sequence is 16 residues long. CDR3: CASSSTAGPGVNELFF. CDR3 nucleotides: TGTGCCAGCAGCTCGACCGCCGGCCCCGGGGTGAATGAGCTGTTCTTC. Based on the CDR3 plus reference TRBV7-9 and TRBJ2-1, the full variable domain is DTGVSQNPRHKITKRGQNVTFRCDPISEHNRLYWYRQTLGQGPEFLTYFQNEAQLEKSRLLSDRFSAERPKGSFSTLEIQRTEQGDSAMYLCASSSTAGPGVNELFFGPGTRLTVL.

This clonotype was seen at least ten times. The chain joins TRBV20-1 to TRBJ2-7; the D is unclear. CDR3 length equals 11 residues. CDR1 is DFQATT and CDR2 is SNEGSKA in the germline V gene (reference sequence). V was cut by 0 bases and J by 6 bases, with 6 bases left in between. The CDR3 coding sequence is TGCAGTGCTAGAGATTACATCGAGCAGTACTTC. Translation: CSARDYIEQYF.

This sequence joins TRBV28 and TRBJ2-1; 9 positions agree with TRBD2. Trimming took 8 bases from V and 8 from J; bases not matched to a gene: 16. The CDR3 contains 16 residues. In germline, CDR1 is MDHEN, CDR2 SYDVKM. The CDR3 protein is CASAGSAAGGDDEQFF. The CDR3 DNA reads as TGTGCCAGCGCGGGGTCCGCCGCGGGGGGGGACGATGAGCAGTTCTTC.

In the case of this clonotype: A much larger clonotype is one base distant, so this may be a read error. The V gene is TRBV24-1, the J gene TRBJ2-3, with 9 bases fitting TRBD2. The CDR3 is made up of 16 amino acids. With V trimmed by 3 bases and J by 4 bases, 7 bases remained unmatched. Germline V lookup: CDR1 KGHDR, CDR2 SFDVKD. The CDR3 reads CATSDIAGAVSDTQYF. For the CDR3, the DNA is TGTGCCACCAGTGATATAGCGGGAGCAGTCTCAGATACGCAGTATTTT.

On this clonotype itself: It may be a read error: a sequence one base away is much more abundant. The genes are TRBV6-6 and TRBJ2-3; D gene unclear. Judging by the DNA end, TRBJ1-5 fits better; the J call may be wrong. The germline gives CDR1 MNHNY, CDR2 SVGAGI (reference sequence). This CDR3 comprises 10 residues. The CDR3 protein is CASGTDTQHF. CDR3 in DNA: TGTGCCAGCGGAACAGATACGCAGCATTTT.

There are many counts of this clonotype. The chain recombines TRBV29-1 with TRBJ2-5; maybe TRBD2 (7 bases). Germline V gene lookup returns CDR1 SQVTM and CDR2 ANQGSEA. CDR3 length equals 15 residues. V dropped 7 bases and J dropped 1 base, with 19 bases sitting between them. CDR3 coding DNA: TGCAGCGCTGCCGGGGGGCGGCCTGTCCAAGAGACCCAGTACTTC. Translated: CSAAGGRPVQETQYF.

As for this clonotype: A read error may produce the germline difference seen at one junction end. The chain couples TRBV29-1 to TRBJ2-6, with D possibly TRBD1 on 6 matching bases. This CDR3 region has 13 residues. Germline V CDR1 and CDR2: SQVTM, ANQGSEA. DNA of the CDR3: TGTAGCATTGAGCACAGGGAGGCCAACGTCCTGACTTTC. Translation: CSIEHREANVLTF.

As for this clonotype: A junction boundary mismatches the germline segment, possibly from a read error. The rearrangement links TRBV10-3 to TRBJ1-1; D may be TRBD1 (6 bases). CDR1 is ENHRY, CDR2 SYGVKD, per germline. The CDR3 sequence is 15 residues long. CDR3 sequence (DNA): TGTGCCATCAGTTACAACAGGGACGAGGACACTGAAGCATTCTTT. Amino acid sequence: CAISYNRDEDTEAFF.

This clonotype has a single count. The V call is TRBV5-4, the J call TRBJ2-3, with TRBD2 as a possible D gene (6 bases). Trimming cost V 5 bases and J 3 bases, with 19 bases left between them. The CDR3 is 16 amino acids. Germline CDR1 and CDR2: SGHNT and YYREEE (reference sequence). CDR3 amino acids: CASREDSGASTDTQYF. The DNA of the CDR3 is TGTGCCAGCAGAGAAGATAGCGGAGCTAGTACAGATACGCAGTATTTT.

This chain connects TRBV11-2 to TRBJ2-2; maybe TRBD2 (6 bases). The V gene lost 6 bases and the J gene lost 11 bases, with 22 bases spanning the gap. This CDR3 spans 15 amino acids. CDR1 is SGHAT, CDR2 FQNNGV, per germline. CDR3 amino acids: CASRETNGRSGELFF. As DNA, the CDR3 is TGTGCCAGCAGGGAGACTAACGGGAGAAGCGGTGAGCTGTTTTTT.

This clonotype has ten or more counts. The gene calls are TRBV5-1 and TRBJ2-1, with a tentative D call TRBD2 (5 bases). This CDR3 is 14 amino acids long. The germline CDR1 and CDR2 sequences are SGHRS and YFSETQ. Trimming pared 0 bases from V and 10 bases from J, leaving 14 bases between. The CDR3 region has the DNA TGCGCCAGCAGCTTGGCTCCGGGGAGCGGCGAGCAGTTCTTC. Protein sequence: CASSLAPGSGEQFF.

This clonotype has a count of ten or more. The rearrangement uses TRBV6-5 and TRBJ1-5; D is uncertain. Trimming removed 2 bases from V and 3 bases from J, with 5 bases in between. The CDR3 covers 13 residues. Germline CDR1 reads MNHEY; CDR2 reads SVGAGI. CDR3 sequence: CASSYRLNQPQHF. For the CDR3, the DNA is TGTGCCAGCAGTTACCGGCTCAATCAGCCCCAGCATTTT.

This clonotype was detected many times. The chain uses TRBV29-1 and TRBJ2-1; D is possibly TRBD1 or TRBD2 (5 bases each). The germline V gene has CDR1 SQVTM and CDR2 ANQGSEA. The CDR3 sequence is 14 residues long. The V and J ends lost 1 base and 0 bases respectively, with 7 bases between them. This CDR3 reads CSVEGGTSYNEQFF. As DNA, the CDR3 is TGCAGCGTTGAAGGGGGGACCTCCTACAATGAGCAGTTCTTC.